This paragraph covers one TCR beta chain sequence. The antigen is unknown. CDR3 length: 15 residues. Germline V lookup: CDR1 MNHNS, CDR2 SASEGT. The V end was cut by 5 bases, the J end by 1 base, with 14 bases between. A single record per CDR3 protein comes from TCRdb applying MiXCR to the reads. The data show some 940,000 distinct CDR3 sequences, roughly 30% seen once. The source of the sample is a study of T cell repertoires in cytomegalovirus infection. Study-wide background: HLA-B-restricted CMV epitopes that are well studied, plus recently identified HLA-C-restricted ones, were used by the study. In public TCR beta signatures, there were indications of both CMV infection and matching HLA type. Study-wide results and limits: Carriers of CMV and the relevant HLA type were discriminated by public TCR beta frequency. There were HLA-C-restricted CMV-specific TCR beta clonotypes dominating the ex vivo response.

The origin of this receptor is a human donor in good health (CMV status not recorded). Some clones in this sample may be carry-over from other donors' samples. The material sequenced was cultured CD8+ T cells from PBMCs, taken from culture after CMV antigen stimulation. The V gene is TRBV6-1, the J gene TRBJ2-5; D might be TRBD1 (6 bases). CDR3 sequence (DNA): TGTGCCAGCAGTCAGGGGACCCCCTCCCAAGAGACCCAGTACTTC. It codes for CASSQGTPSQETQYF.